This T cell receptor beta chain was sequenced for a study of T cells in Graves' hyperthyroidism and ophthalmopathy. Overall study context: Peripheral blood was taken when the disease was first diagnosed, before any treatment began. The study's findings and limits: Ophthalmopathy was model-predicted a median 6.5 months pre-onset. Within blood appeared most thyroid clonotypes that had expanded above 0.001.

Enrolled ophthalmopathy patients presented with a Clinical Activity Score of at least 3, a NOSPECS grade of at least 4, and disease duration under 3 months. Note on this clonotype: Its specificity is not known.

Amplification targeted TCR beta CDR3 regions from RNA transcripts. HTBI primers were the set used in a first-round RT-PCR of the TCR CDR3. Using its own MiXCR run on the multiplex PCR reads, TCRdb lists one record per CDR3 protein. The sample gives about 640,000 distinct CDR3 sequences, around 21% of which show up once; around a third is in the top ten. The germline V gene has CDR1 MNHEY and CDR2 SVGEGT. V dropped 4 bases and J dropped 3 bases, with 11 bases sitting between them. The CDR3 consists of 14 residues. The source of this sequence is a man aged 25 to 40 with Graves' ophthalmopathy. Sequencing used blood. The rearrangement links TRBV6-2 or TRBV6-3 to TRBJ2-3; D unresolved. CDR3 protein: CASSFRRETDTQYF. CDR3 sequence (DNA): TGTGCCAGCAGTTTCCGGAGAGAAACAGATACGCAGTATTTT.